This T cell receptor (beta chain) was recovered during a study of tumor-infiltrating lymphocytes in oesophageal squamous cell carcinoma. From germline, CDR1 is SGHRS and CDR2 YFSETQ. The trim removed 4 bases at V and 5 bases at J, leaving 12 bases unmatched. The CDR3 loop spans 18 amino acids. MiXCR, run by TCRdb on the PCR reads, gives a single entry per CDR3 protein. This table has 15,000 to 25,000 distinct CDR3 sequences, over 40% appearing once. This clonotype was observed many times. The sequencing sample was made of normal esophageal tissue next to the tumor. The receptor was isolated from a male donor with esophageal squamous cell carcinoma. This chain joins TRBV5-1 and TRBJ2-1, with 13 nucleotides matching TRBD2. Here the CDR3 reads CASSPGLAGDDSHNEQFF. DNA for the CDR3: TGCGCCAGCAGCCCTGGACTAGCGGGAGATGATTCCCACAATGAGCAGTTCTTC.